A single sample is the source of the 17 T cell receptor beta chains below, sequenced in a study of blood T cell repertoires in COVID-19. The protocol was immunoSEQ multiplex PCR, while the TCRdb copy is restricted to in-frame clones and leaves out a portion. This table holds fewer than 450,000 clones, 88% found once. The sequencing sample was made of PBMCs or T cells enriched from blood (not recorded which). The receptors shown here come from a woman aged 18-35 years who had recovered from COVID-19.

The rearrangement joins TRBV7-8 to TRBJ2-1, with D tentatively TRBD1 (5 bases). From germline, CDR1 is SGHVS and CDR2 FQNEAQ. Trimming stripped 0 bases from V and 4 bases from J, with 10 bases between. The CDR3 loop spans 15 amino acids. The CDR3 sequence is CASSLAGPEYNEQFF. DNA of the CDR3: TGTGCCAGCAGCTTAGCGGGGCCAGAGTACAATGAGCAGTTCTTC.

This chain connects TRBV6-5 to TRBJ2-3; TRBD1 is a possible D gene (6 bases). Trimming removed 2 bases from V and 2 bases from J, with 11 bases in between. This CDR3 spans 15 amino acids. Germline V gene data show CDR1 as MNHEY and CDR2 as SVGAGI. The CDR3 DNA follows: TGTGCCAGCAGTTACACAGGGTCTCTCACAGATACGCAGTATTTT. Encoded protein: CASSYTGSLTDTQYF.

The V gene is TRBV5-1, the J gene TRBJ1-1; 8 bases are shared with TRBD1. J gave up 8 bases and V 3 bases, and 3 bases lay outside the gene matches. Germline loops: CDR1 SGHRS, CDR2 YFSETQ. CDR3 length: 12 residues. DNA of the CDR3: TGCGCCAGCAGCTCGCGACAGGGGGAAGCTTTCTTT. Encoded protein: CASSSRQGEAFF.

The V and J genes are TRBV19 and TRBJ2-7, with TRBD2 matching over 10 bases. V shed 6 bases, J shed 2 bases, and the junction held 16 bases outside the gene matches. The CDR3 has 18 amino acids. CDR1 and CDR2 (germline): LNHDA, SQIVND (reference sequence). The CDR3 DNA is TGTGCCAGTAGGTTGGGGGTTGGACTAGCGGCTAGACCCTACGAGCAGTACTTC. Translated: CASRLGVGLAARPYEQYF. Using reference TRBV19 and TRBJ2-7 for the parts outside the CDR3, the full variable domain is DGGITQSPKYLFRKEGQNVTLSCEQNLNHDAMYWYRQDPGQGLRLIYYSQIVNDFQKGDIAEGYSVSREKKESFPLTVTSAQKNPTAFYLCASRLGVGLAARPYEQYFGPGTRLTVT.

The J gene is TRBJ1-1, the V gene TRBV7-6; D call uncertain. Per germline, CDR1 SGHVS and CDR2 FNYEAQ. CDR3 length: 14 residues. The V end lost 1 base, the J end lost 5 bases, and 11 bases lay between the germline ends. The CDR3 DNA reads TGTGCCAGCAGCTTAGATGGGCCCTCAACTGAAGCTTTCTTT. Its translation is CASSLDGPSTEAFF.

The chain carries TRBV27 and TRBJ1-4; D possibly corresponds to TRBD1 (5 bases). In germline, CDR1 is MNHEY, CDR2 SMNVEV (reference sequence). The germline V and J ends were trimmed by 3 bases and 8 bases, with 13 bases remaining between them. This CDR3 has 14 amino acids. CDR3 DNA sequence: TGTGCCAGCAGTTTGTGGCAGGGTAGCGAAAAACTGTTTTTT. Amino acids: CASSLWQGSEKLFF.

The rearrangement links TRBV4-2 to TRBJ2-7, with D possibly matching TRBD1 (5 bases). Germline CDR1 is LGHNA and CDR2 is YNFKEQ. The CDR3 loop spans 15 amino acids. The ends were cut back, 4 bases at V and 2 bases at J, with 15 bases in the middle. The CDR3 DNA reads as TGTGCCAGCAGCCCCGCCGCGACAGAAACCTACGAGCAGTACTTC. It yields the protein CASSPAATETYEQYF.

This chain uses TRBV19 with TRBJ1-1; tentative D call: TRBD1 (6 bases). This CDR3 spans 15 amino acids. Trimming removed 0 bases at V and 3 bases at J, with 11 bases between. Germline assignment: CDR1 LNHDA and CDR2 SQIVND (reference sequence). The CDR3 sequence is CASSIDQGGHTEAFF. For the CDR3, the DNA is TGTGCCAGTAGTATAGATCAAGGGGGTCACACTGAAGCTTTCTTT.

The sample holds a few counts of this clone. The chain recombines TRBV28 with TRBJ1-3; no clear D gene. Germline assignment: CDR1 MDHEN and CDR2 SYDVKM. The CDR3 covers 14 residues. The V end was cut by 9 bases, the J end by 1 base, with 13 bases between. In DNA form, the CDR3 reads TGTGCCAGTACTCAAGGAGGGTCTGGAAACACCATATATTTT. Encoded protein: CASTQGGSGNTIYF.

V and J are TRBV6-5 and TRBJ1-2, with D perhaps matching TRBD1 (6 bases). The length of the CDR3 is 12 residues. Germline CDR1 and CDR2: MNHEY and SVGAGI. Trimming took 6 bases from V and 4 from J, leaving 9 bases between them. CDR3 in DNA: TGTGCCAGCAGGAACAGGGTCTATGGCTACACCTTC. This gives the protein CASRNRVYGYTF.

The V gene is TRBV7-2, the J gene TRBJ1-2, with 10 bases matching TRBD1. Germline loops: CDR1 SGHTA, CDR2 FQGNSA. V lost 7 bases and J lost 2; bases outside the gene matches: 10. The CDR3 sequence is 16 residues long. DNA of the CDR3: TGTGCCAGCACCTTTGGCAGACAGGGGGCAAACTATGGCTACACCTTC. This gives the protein CASTFGRQGANYGYTF.

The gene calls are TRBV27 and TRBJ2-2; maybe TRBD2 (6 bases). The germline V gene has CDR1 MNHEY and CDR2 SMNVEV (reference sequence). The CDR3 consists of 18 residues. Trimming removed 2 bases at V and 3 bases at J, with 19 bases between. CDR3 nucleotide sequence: TGTGCCAGCAGTTTAAAGGGGACTCGAAGGCCCTACACCGGGGAGCTGTTTTTT. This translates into CASSLKGTRRPYTGELFF.

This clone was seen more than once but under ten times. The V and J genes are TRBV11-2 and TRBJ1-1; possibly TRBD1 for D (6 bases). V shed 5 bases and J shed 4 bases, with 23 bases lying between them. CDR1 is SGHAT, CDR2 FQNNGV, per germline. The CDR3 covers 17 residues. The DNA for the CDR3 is TGTGCCAGCAGCCCCAAGGGAACAGGGAAGCGTCTCACTGAAGCTTTCTTT. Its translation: CASSPKGTGKRLTEAFF.

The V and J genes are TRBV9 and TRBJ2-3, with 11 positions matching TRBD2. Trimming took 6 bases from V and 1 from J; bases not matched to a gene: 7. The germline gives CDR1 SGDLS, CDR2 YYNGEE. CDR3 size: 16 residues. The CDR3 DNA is TGTGCCAGCAACGATCTAGCGGGGGGTCGCACAGATACGCAGTATTTT. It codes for CASNDLAGGRTDTQYF.

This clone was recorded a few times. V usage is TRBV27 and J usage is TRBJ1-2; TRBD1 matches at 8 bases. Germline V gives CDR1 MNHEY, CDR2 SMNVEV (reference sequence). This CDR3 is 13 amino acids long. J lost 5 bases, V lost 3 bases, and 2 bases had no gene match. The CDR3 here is CASSFRTGYGYTF. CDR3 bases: TGTGCCAGCAGTTTTCGGACAGGGTATGGCTACACCTTC.

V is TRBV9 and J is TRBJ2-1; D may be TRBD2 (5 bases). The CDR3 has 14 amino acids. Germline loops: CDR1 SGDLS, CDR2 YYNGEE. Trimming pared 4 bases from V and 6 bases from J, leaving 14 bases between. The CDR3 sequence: CASSLAPGLNEQFF. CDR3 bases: TGTGCCAGCAGCCTAGCCCCTGGGCTCAATGAGCAGTTCTTC.

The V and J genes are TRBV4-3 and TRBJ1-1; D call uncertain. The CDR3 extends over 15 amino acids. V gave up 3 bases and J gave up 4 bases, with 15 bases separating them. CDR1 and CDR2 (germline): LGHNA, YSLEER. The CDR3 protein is CASSQSAPTRTEAFF. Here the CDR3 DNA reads TGCGCCAGCAGCCAGAGCGCGCCGACGCGCACTGAAGCTTTCTTT.